This T cell receptor beta chain was recovered during a study of T cell repertoires in cytomegalovirus infection. This CDR3 contains 13 residues. Trimming removed 5 bases at V and 7 bases at J, with 15 bases between. Germline CDR1 is SGHTS and CDR2 is YDEGEE. Comment on this clonotype: The antigen remains unidentified.

TCRdb re-called the reads with MiXCR, one entry per CDR3 protein. The table includes approximately 500,000 distinct CDR3 sequences, roughly 10% detected once. The study's findings and limits: It was HLA-C-restricted CMV-specific TCR beta clonotypes that dominated the response ex vivo.

This clonotype was sampled from a human donor in good health (CMV status not recorded). Some clones in this sample may be carry-over from other donors' samples. The sample comprised PBMCs. This chain connects TRBV5-8 to TRBJ1-2; D gene ambiguous. As DNA, the CDR3 is TGTGCCAGCAGTTTCGGACCTCTCAGTGGCTACACCTTC. This translates into CASSFGPLSGYTF.